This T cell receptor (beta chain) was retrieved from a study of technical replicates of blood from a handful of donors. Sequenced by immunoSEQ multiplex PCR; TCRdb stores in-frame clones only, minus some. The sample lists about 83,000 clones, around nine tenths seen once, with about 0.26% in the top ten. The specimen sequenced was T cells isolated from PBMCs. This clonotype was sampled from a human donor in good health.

The chain's CDR3 is CASSIVFPGPVSRETQYF. For the CDR3, the DNA is TGTGCCAGTAGTATAGTTTTTCCTGGGCCCGTATCAAGAGAGACCCAGTACTTC. The chain carries TRBV19 and TRBJ2-5; D is ambiguous. Trimming stripped 1 base from V and 4 bases from J, with 22 bases between. This CDR3 contains 18 residues. Germline CDR1 reads LNHDA; CDR2 reads SQIVND (reference sequence).